This T cell receptor beta chain is drawn from a study of Ad26.COV2.S vaccination and SARS-CoV-2 variants. Study-wide background: Once or twice, 56 days apart, Ad26.COV2.S was delivered intramuscularly.

Study-wide results and limits: TCR breadth and depth analyses may have underestimated total T cell responses.

The treatment is: some 19 received Ad26.COV2.S at low or high dose, single or two shots; a few received placebo; per-sample allocation not given. On day 63 after the first injection, vaccine and placebo recipients gave samples. A Boston adult aged 18-55 years was the donor. In the vaccine, an Ad26 vector expressed the SARS-CoV-2 spike of the Wuhan strain. CDR3 size: 14 residues. CDR1 and CDR2 from the germline V gene are SGHRS and YFSETQ. Trimming stripped 2 bases from V and 1 base from J, with 9 bases between. On this clone: Its antigen remains unknown.

The protocol was immunoSEQ multiplex PCR, while the TCRdb copy is restricted to in-frame clones and leaves out a portion. The sample holds some 290,000 clones, about 85% seen once. J is TRBJ1-1 and V is TRBV5-1; maybe TRBD1 (5 bases). This sample comprised peripheral blood, obtained in a trial of Ad26.COV2.S vaccine versus placebo. The origin of this receptor is a person between 18 and 60 years old who received the Ad26.COV2.S COVID-19 vaccine or a placebo. The CDR3 DNA follows: TGCGCCAGCAGCTTACAGGACCGGAACACTGAAGCTTTCTTT. Residues: CASSLQDRNTEAFF.